The T cell receptor beta chain described here comes from a study of T-cell memory formation after mild COVID-19. TCRdb reprocessed the 5' RACE reads via MiXCR and lists one record per CDR3 protein. The profile shows about 610,000 distinct CDR3 sequences, 17% of them singletons. This clonotype has only a few counts. The germline CDR1 and CDR2 sequences are SGHDN and FVKESK. The V and J ends lost 1 base and 6 bases respectively, with 16 bases between them. The CDR3 has 15 amino acids. The rearrangement links TRBV14 to TRBJ2-7; tentative D call: TRBD1 (5 bases). The clonotype was recovered from an adult woman who had mild COVID-19 (a few samples of this study predate the infection). Cell type and time point are not known. The sequencing input was PBMCs or a T cell subset sorted from them (not recorded which). The CDR3 nucleotides read TGTGCCAGCAGCCAAGGTCGTGCAGGACAAAGCGAGCAGTACTTC. This codes for CASSQGRAGQSEQYF.